This TCR beta chain was sequenced in a study of blood T cell repertoires in COVID-19 (TCRdb year 2020). For the wider study: Collaborator samples came from the United States, Italy and Spain and covered acute and convalescent phases of COVID-19. The material from the prospective study consisted of cDNA or gDNA derived from T cells, B-cell-depleted T cells, or PBMCs. Deeply sampled blood TCRbeta repertoires from subjects exposed to, actively infected with, or recovered from COVID-19 were included in the dataset. The repertoires were made available in a free public database intended to serve as a resource for research on the immune response to SARS-CoV-2. Samples were obtained from the ongoing ImmuneRACE study (first 160 participants) and from about 1,300 subjects provided by 6 global collaborators. A de-identified subject ID, COVID-19 status, age in years and sex were almost always included in the sample metadata. Where available, HLA class I and class II types were taken from metadata supplied by the sample provider and were not determined by assay-based typing. General conclusions and limits of the study: The quantity of clinical and demographic metadata differed by source and by participant and was supplied without curation.

Looking up the germline V gene yields CDR1 SNHLY and CDR2 FYNNEI. Including the terminal cysteine and phenylalanine, the CDR3 comprises 16 residues. CDR3 DNA only is kept here, 48 bases in frame from base 1. V sheds 4 bases and J sheds 2 bases, leaving 17 bases between their ends. TCRbeta CDR3 regions were amplified from genomic DNA by means of the immunoSEQ Assay, a bias-controlled multiplex PCR. As for the authors' bioinformatics: The number of nucleated cells in each sample was estimated from the amplification of reference gene primers within the assay. Sequence reads were collapsed and filtered to measure the absolute abundance of every unique TCRbeta CDR3 rearrangement. For each sample, productive Simpson clonality was calculated as the square root of Simpson's diversity index over productive rearrangements. The clones in this table, taken by TCRdb from immuneACCESS, are in-frame only. Not every clone is retained; where verified, under half of the shortfall comes from an unresolved V gene, and the cause of the rest is unknown. That table furnishes V, J and clone size, whereas the DNA furnished D and trimming. This sample gives 200,000 or so clones in total; around 80% of them show up just once. The ten largest clones represent about 10% of the sample.

In this sample, this clone turned up a few times. Which antigen it targets is not known. Base qualities are not provided; no much larger clone lies one nucleotide away. At one collaborating source in Seattle, patients were enrolled during active infection and were followed longitudinally through the course of disease. Each collaborating institution followed its own protocols to collect whole blood in K2EDTA tubes. Collaborator samples were shipped for TCRbeta analysis as frozen whole blood, isolated PBMCs, or DNA extracted from either sample type. The sequence is built from TRBV2 and TRBJ1-2, with TRBD1 as a weak D call on 6 bases. The source is a woman older than 75 with COVID-19, enrolled during active disease. Material: peripheral blood. The CDR3 here reads CASSVRLTGQNYGYTF. The bases read TGTGCCAGCAGTGTACGGTTGACTGGACAGAACTATGGCTACACCTTC.